The T cell receptor (beta chain) described here comes from a study of blood T cell repertoires in COVID-19 (TCRdb year 2020). In terms of the full investigation: The collaborator samples originated in the United States, Italy and Spain and spanned the acute and convalescent phases of COVID-19. Nearly every sample came with metadata listing a de-identified subject ID, COVID-19 status, age in years and sex. The dataset comprised deeply sampled blood TCRbeta repertoires from subjects exposed to, actively infected with, or recovered from COVID-19. The samples were drawn from the first 160 participants of the ongoing ImmuneRACE study and from 1,200 or so subjects provided by 6 global collaborators. Where available, HLA class I and class II types were obtained from metadata supplied by the sample provider rather than from assay-based typing. The prospective study material was composed of cDNA or gDNA derived from T cells, B-cell-depleted T cells, or PBMCs. A freely available public database, intended as a resource for researchers studying the immune response to SARS-CoV-2, is where the repertoires were released.

Overall results and qualifications from the work: How much clinical and demographic metadata was included differed by source and by participant, and the metadata was provided uncurated.

Regarding this clone: There is no known antigen for this receptor. The sample holds no much larger clone one base away, and base qualities are not on file.

The immunoSEQ Assay, a bias-controlled multiplex PCR, was used to amplify TCRbeta CDR3 regions from genomic DNA. From the authors' description of their analysis: Nucleated cell counts per sample were estimated from amplification of reference gene primers within the assay. To quantify the absolute abundance of each unique TCRbeta CDR3 rearrangement, sequence reads were collapsed and filtered. For each sample, productive Simpson clonality was calculated by taking the square root of Simpson's diversity index across productive rearrangements. TCRdb's version of the immuneACCESS table is confined to in-frame rearrangements and falls short of the full clone set. An unresolved V gene accounts for under half of the shortfall where checked; the remainder is of unknown origin. The V and J calls and the clone size are those of that table, but D and trimming were determined from the DNA. The sample includes some 89,000 clones, with around three quarters observed a single time. The ten biggest clones cover about 6.4% of the sample.

The collaborating institutions used their own protocols to collect whole blood in K2EDTA tubes. For TCRbeta analysis, collaborators shipped samples as frozen whole blood, isolated PBMCs, or DNA extracted from either of those sample types. The germline V and J ends show losses of 0 bases and 5 bases respectively, and no gene match explains 6 bases of the junction. CDR1 LNHNV and CDR2 YYDKDF are derived from the germline V gene (reference sequence). The CDR3 measures 16 amino acids from cysteine to phenylalanine. The retained sequence is limited to the CDR3, 48 bases, with the frame set at the first base.

This receptor was taken from a man between 70 and 80 years old with acute or convalescent COVID-19. The chain is encoded by TRBV15 joined to TRBJ2-2, and 7 junctional nucleotides match TRBD1. Sequencing was performed on peripheral blood. The nucleotide sequence is given as TGTGCCACCAGCAGAGATAGGGGGCGGTTAACCGGGGAGCTGTTTTTT. The encoded protein is CATSRDRGRLTGELFF.